A single sample is the source of the 32 T cell receptor beta chains below, sequenced in a study of cytomegalovirus exposure and HLA in healthy donors. PCR primers comprised 60 Vbeta and 13 Jbeta primers. Profiling relied on immunoSEQ multiplex PCR, and the TCRdb table lists in-frame clones only, not all of them. Of roughly 150,000 clones detected, around 75% appear once; the ten largest clones hold about 4.7%. Sequenced material: PBMCs. The receptors come from a man aged 18 to 30 in good health and CMV-seropositive.

This sequence joins TRBV10-2 and TRBJ2-1; D is possibly TRBD2 (5 bases). V gave up 6 bases and J gave up 8 bases, with 14 bases separating them. CDR3 length: 13 residues. In germline, CDR1 is WSHSY, CDR2 SAAADI. CDR3 loop: CASSGPLRDEQFF. The CDR3 DNA follows: TGCGCCAGCAGCGGTCCTTTGAGGGATGAGCAGTTCTTC.

Only one count was recorded for this clone. The rearrangement links TRBV27 to TRBJ2-7; D is perhaps TRBD1 (5 bases). This CDR3 is built from 13 residues. Germline loops: CDR1 MNHEY, CDR2 SMNVEV (reference sequence). Trimming left V 3 bases short and J 3 bases short, with 9 bases between. CDR3 protein: CASSFTQGYEQYV. The CDR3 DNA sequence: TGTGCCAGCAGTTTTACCCAGGGCTACGAGCAGTACGTC.

V usage is TRBV7-9 and J usage is TRBJ2-7; 9 bases fit TRBD1. Trimming cost V 4 bases and J 2 bases; bases outside gene matches: 6. The CDR3 runs 15 residues. Germline CDR1 SEHNR, CDR2 FQNEAQ (reference sequence). CDR3 nucleotide sequence: TGTGCCAGCAGCTCGGACAGGGGATCGGCCTACGAGCAGTACGTC. It is translated as CASSSDRGSAYEQYV.

This clone was counted only a few times. The chain employs TRBV5-1 and TRBJ2-1, with TRBD1 as a possible D gene (6 bases). The CDR3 spans 14 residues. Trimming removed 0 bases at V and 9 bases at J, with 13 bases between. CDR1 is SGHRS and CDR2 is YFSETQ in the germline V gene. The DNA for the CDR3 is TGCGCCAGCAGCTTGGTTGGGACGACAGGTGAGCAGTTCTTC. Translation: CASSLVGTTGEQFF.

The rearrangement links TRBV27 to TRBJ2-5, with a possible D match to TRBD2 (6 bases). The germline V and J ends were trimmed by 2 bases and 4 bases, with 8 bases remaining between them. CDR3 length: 13 residues. Germline CDR1 and CDR2: MNHEY and SMNVEV (reference sequence). In nucleotides, the CDR3 is TGTGCCAGCAGTTTAGGGACTGGAGAGACCCAGTACTTC. Translated, it gives CASSLGTGETQYF.

The rearrangement uses TRBV11-2 and TRBJ2-7; TRBD2 matches 14 bases. The germline CDR1 and CDR2 sequences are SGHAT and FQNNGV. V gave up 1 base and J gave up 3 bases; unmatched junction bases: 2. CDR3 size: 16 residues. CDR3 protein: CASSLGLAGGVYEQYV. The DNA for the CDR3 is TGTGCCAGCAGCTTAGGACTAGCGGGAGGGGTCTACGAGCAGTACGTC.

The chain employs TRBV28 and TRBJ1-1; D possibly corresponds to TRBD1 (5 bases). Trimming stripped 6 bases from V and 4 bases from J, with 15 bases between. CDR1 and CDR2 from the germline V gene are MDHEN and SYDVKM. This CDR3 region has 14 residues. In DNA, the CDR3 is TGTGCCAGCAGAGCAGGGTCTGAGGTCACTGAAGCTTTCTTT. Amino acid sequence: CASRAGSEVTEAFF. Based on the CDR3 plus reference TRBV28 and TRBJ1-1, the full variable domain is DVKVTQSSRYLVKRTGEKVFLECVQDMDHENMFWYRQDPGLGLRLIYFSYDVKMKEKGDIPEGYSVSREKKERFSLILESASTNQTSMYLCASRAGSEVTEAFFGQGTRLTVV.

V gene TRBV29-1 combines with J gene TRBJ2-3, with 8 bases matching TRBD1. There are 14 residues in the CDR3. Germline V gene data show CDR1 as SQVTM and CDR2 as ANQGSEA. V shed 7 bases and J 4 bases; nucleotides not matched to a gene: 10. The CDR3 here is CSAAGGRLSDTQYF. The DNA of the CDR3 is TGCAGCGCCGCAGGGGGCAGGCTGTCAGATACGCAGTATTTT.

The chain carries TRBV28 and TRBJ2-7, with 9 bases lining up with TRBD1. V shed 3 bases, J shed 6 bases, and the junction held 6 bases outside the gene matches. This CDR3 contains 14 residues. The germline CDR1 and CDR2 sequences are MDHEN and SYDVKM. The CDR3, as DNA: TGTGCCAGCAGTTTGGACAGGGGAATGGGCGAGCAGTACGTC. This encodes CASSLDRGMGEQYV.

Here the CDR3 DNA reads TGTGCCAGCAGCCTCGGGACTTGGCAAGAGACCCAGTACTTC. As protein: CASSLGTWQETQYF. V and J are TRBV2 and TRBJ2-5; the D gene is possibly TRBD2 (6 bases). In germline, CDR1 is SNHLY, CDR2 FYNNEI. This CDR3 is built from 14 residues. The germline V and J ends were trimmed by 6 bases and 2 bases, with 13 bases remaining between them.

The J gene is TRBJ2-5, the V gene TRBV10-3; D is undetermined. The CDR3 is 16 residues long. The V end was cut by 0 bases, the J end by 1 base, with 12 bases between. CDR1 is ENHRY and CDR2 is SYGVKD in the germline V gene. The CDR3 coding sequence is TGTGCCATCAGTGAGTCGGGTCGAACTACCCAAGAGACCCAGTACTTC. Its protein product is CAISESGRTTQETQYF.

This clone was seen a handful of times. The chain couples TRBV6-5 to TRBJ1-3; possible D gene TRBD1, 5 bases. Deletions cut 6 bases from V and 0 bases from J, with 12 bases between. CDR1 and CDR2 (germline): MNHEY, SVGAGI. The length of the CDR3 is 15 residues. Written as DNA, the CDR3 is TGTGCCAGCAGAGTTTCAGGACACTCTGGAAACACCATATATTTT. Translating gives CASRVSGHSGNTIYF.

This clone was detected a few times. J is TRBJ1-5 and V is TRBV21-1; TRBD1 is taken as the D call from the table, unchecked against the DNA. TRBV21-1 is designated a pseudogene. The length of the CDR3 is 14 residues. The CDR3 sequence: CASSIGTGHQPQHF. As DNA, the CDR3 is TGTGCCAGCAGCATAGGGACAGGACATCAGCCCCAGCATTTT.

V and J are TRBV19 and TRBJ1-1; 10 bases map to TRBD1. Germline V CDR1 and CDR2: LNHDA, SQIVND (reference sequence). The CDR3 has 16 amino acids. Trimming at V came to 4 bases and at J to 3 bases, leaving 8 bases not matched to a gene. The CDR3 sequence is CASSTLPGTGDTEAFF. In DNA form, the CDR3 reads TGTGCCAGTAGTACCTTACCCGGGACAGGGGACACTGAAGCTTTCTTT.

The J gene is TRBJ1-5, the V gene TRBV18, with D possibly being TRBD1 (6 bases). V lost 6 bases and J lost 7, with 16 bases in between. The CDR3 runs 14 residues. From germline, CDR1 is KGHSH and CDR2 LQKENI. CDR3 in DNA: TGTGCCAGCTCGGACCTGGGGGGGCGGCAGCCCCAGCATTTT. Translating gives CASSDLGGRQPQHF.

V gene TRBV7-2 combines with J gene TRBJ1-2; a possible D gene is TRBD1 (5 bases). Trimming cost V 4 bases and J 3 bases, with 15 bases left between them. The germline gives CDR1 SGHTA, CDR2 FQGNSA. The CDR3 is made up of 15 amino acids. CDR3 DNA sequence: TGTGCCAGCAGCTCCGGACACGTATTATACTATGGCTACACCTTC. It translates to CASSSGHVLYYGYTF.

This chain uses TRBV18 with TRBJ2-7; a weak D match, TRBD2 (5 bases). Trimming stripped 5 bases from V and 5 bases from J, with 13 bases between. Germline V gives CDR1 KGHSH, CDR2 LQKENI. CDR3 length: 13 residues. The CDR3 loop is CASSSGTSNEQYV. The DNA of the CDR3 is TGTGCCAGCTCATCGGGAACTAGTAACGAGCAGTACGTC.

The chain joins TRBV5-6 to TRBJ1-2; D gene uncertain. Trimming pared 4 bases from V and 14 bases from J, leaving 18 bases between. Germline assignment: CDR1 SGHDT and CDR2 YYEEEE. The CDR3 covers 12 residues. CDR3 loop: CASSPRLLRETF. In nucleotides, the CDR3 is TGTGCCAGCAGCCCCAGACTTTTAAGGGAGACCTTC.

J is TRBJ1-1 and V is TRBV19, with 7 positions matching TRBD1. The junction had 7 bases not matched to a gene; V was cut back by 7 bases and J by 5 bases. Germline CDR1 LNHDA, CDR2 SQIVND (reference sequence). The CDR3 has 13 amino acids. Here the CDR3 reads CASMEGGRTEAFF. As DNA, the CDR3 is TGTGCCAGTATGGAAGGGGGCCGAACTGAAGCTTTCTTT.

V usage is TRBV6-5 and J usage is TRBJ1-6; D unresolved. V lost 6 bases and J 7 bases, leaving 13 bases between the germline ends. The germline V gene encodes CDR1 MNHEY and CDR2 SVGAGI. The length of the CDR3 is 14 residues. The CDR3 protein is CASSRRSGNSPLHF. The CDR3 DNA reads as TGTGCCAGCAGCCGGAGGAGCGGGAATTCACCCCTCCACTTT.

This chain links TRBV4-1 with TRBJ2-3; D not certain. The germline V gene has CDR1 MGHRA and CDR2 YSYEKL. The CDR3 covers 14 residues. The V end was cut by 0 bases, the J end by 3 bases, with 7 bases between. For the CDR3, the DNA is TGCGCCAGCAGCCAAGATCCCGCGACAGATACGCAGTATTTT. This codes for CASSQDPATDTQYF.

V and J are TRBV5-1 and TRBJ2-5; tentative D call: TRBD2 (5 bases). CDR3 length equals 13 residues. Germline CDR1 reads SGHRS; CDR2 reads YFSETQ. Trimming left V 5 bases short and J 6 bases short, with 14 bases between. This CDR3 reads CASSPRGNKTQYF. In nucleotides, the CDR3 is TGCGCCAGCAGTCCTCGAGGGAACAAGACCCAGTACTTC.

This clone was counted a few times. This sequence joins TRBV4-2 and TRBJ2-2; 8 nucleotides agree with TRBD2. Germline CDR1 LGHNA, CDR2 YNFKEQ. The CDR3 length is 18 residues. Trimming removed 0 bases from V and 6 bases from J; junction bases left unmatched: 12. CDR3 coding DNA: TGTGCCAGCAGCCAAGATGGAACGGTAGCGGGAATTGCCGGGGAGCTGTTTTTT. Translation gives CASSQDGTVAGIAGELFF.

The chain uses TRBV28 and TRBJ1-5; 8 positions agree with TRBD1. The J segment lost 4 bases and the V segment lost 2 bases, leaving 4 bases of the junction unmatched. Germline CDR1 MDHEN, CDR2 SYDVKM. This CDR3 has 15 residues. CDR3 amino acids: CASSLPDRENQPQHF. The CDR3 DNA reads as TGTGCCAGCAGTTTACCGGACAGGGAGAATCAGCCCCAGCATTTT. The whole variable domain, filled in from reference TRBV28 and TRBJ1-5, reads DVKVTQSSRYLVKRTGEKVFLECVQDMDHENMFWYRQDPGLGLRLIYFSYDVKMKEKGDIPEGYSVSREKKERFSLILESASTNQTSMYLCASSLPDRENQPQHFGDGTRLSIL.

The rearrangement links TRBV5-1 to TRBJ2-1; no firm D call. Germline CDR1 reads SGHRS; CDR2 reads YFSETQ. This CDR3 contains 14 residues. The V end lost 4 bases, the J end lost 5 bases, and 13 bases lay between the germline ends. The chain's CDR3 is CASSPPRDHNEQFF. The CDR3 nucleotides are TGCGCCAGCAGCCCACCTCGAGATCACAATGAGCAGTTCTTC.

As concerns this clone: The CDR3 end shows no conserved phenylalanine or tryptophan, and so a read error is likely. The chain is built from TRBV6-5 and TRBJ1-2, with 8 positions matching TRBD1. CDR1 is MNHEY and CDR2 is SVGAGI in the germline V gene. The CDR3 length is 14 residues. V lost 5 bases, J lost 4 bases, and 6 bases stayed unmatched. CDR3 sequence reads: CASSPTDRGYGYTL. CDR3 nucleotide sequence: TGTGCCAGCAGTCCAACTGACAGGGGCTATGGCTACACCCTC.

V is TRBV19 and J is TRBJ2-6, with a tentative D call TRBD1 (5 bases). The CDR3 has 19 residues. V lost 5 bases to trimming and J lost 1 base, with 21 bases between them. Germline CDR1 reads LNHDA; CDR2 reads SQIVND (reference sequence). In nucleotides, the CDR3 is TGTGCCAGTAGTCCTTCCCCCCCAGGGATAACATCTGGGGCCAACGTCCTGACTTTC. Its translation is CASSPSPPGITSGANVLTF.

The rearrangement links TRBV5-6 to TRBJ1-2; TRBD1 agrees at 8 bases. V was pared by 1 base and J by 6 bases, with 11 bases of the junction left unmatched. CDR3 size: 16 residues. The germline gives CDR1 SGHDT, CDR2 YYEEEE. For the CDR3, the DNA is TGTGCCAGCAGCTTGATGATGGTCGGGACAGGTGATGGCTACACCTTC. Its protein is CASSLMMVGTGDGYTF.

The J gene is TRBJ1-5, the V gene TRBV27; 10 bases line up with TRBD1. The J segment lost 7 bases and the V segment lost 4 bases, leaving 1 base of the junction unmatched. This CDR3 spans 13 amino acids. Germline V gives CDR1 MNHEY, CDR2 SMNVEV (reference sequence). CDR3 coding DNA: TGTGCCAGCAGTTGGGACAGGGGCCAGCCCCAGCATTTT. This gives the protein CASSWDRGQPQHF.

The chain has TRBV28 and TRBJ1-1; 7 nucleotides agree with TRBD1. The V gene end was trimmed by 1 base and the J gene end by 5 bases; junction bases not matched to a gene: 1. This CDR3 region has 13 residues. The germline gives CDR1 MDHEN, CDR2 SYDVKM. The CDR3 loop is CASSLYRGTEAFF. The CDR3 DNA reads as TGTGCCAGCAGTTTATACAGGGGAACTGAAGCTTTCTTT. Full variable domain (rest looked up from reference TRBV28 and TRBJ1-1): DVKVTQSSRYLVKRTGEKVFLECVQDMDHENMFWYRQDPGLGLRLIYFSYDVKMKEKGDIPEGYSVSREKKERFSLILESASTNQTSMYLCASSLYRGTEAFFGQGTRLTVV.

This sequence joins TRBV6-1 and TRBJ2-2, with D perhaps TRBD1 (5 bases). V was shortened by 0 bases and J by 6 bases, with 8 bases between the two germline ends. Germline V gives CDR1 MNHNS, CDR2 SASEGT. The CDR3 loop spans 14 amino acids. This CDR3 is CASSEAQAAGELFF. The CDR3, as DNA: TGTGCCAGCAGTGAAGCACAGGCCGCCGGGGAGCTGTTTTTT.

The chain carries TRBV10-3 and TRBJ1-2; maybe TRBD1 (6 bases). The CDR3 has 15 residues. From germline, CDR1 is ENHRY and CDR2 SYGVKD. Trimming cost V 0 bases and J 6 bases, with 14 bases left between them. CDR3 in amino acids: CAISESRTEGDGYTF. CDR3 sequence (DNA): TGTGCCATCAGTGAGTCAAGGACAGAGGGGGATGGCTACACCTTC.